This T cell receptor (beta chain) comes out of a study of cytomegalovirus exposure and HLA in healthy donors. Study overall: Drawn from HLA-typed donors, approximately 85 million unique TCRs were held in an early data release.

Study findings and constraints: A later analysis found common viral pathogens apparently linked to several of the most significant clusters.

Of note for this clone: The target antigen is unknown.

V shed 0 bases, J shed 5 bases, and the junction held 10 bases outside the gene matches. The CDR3 covers 16 residues. Germline V lookup: CDR1 SEHNR, CDR2 FQNEAQ (reference sequence). The PCR contained 60 Vbeta and 13 Jbeta primers. Generated by immunoSEQ multiplex PCR, the TCRdb table keeps only in-frame clones and is missing some. In total, the table holds about 70,000 clones. The sequenced sample consisted of PBMCs. The rearrangement uses TRBV7-9 and TRBJ2-7; 7 bases line up with TRBD2. This TCR derives from a female donor in good health and CMV-seropositive. In DNA, the CDR3 is TGTGCCAGCAGCTTAGCGTTAGCGGGCGGAGGGGACGAGCAGTACTTC. Its protein product is CASSLALAGGGDEQYF.